These 24 T cell receptor beta chains came from one sample sequenced in a study of blood T cell repertoires in COVID-19 (dated by TCRdb to the early 2020s). Library prep was done by the immunoSEQ multiplex PCR assay. TCRdb holds this immuneACCESS table with in-frame rearrangements only. Some clones are missing; in checked studies, unresolved V genes explain under half, and the rest has no known cause. The sample profile shows about 350,000 clones; roughly 90% of them were found once. More than 5.5% of the sample is in the top ten clones. Sequencing was done on a sample of peripheral blood. These receptors all come from a woman in her 70s with COVID-19, enrolled during active disease.

A remark on this clone: The same CDR3 can be traced to other DNA sequences in this sample. The rearrangement uses TRBV12-3 or TRBV12-4 and TRBJ1-1; possible D gene TRBD1, 5 bases. CDR3 length: 13 residues. V shed 2 bases and J shed 4 bases, with 8 bases lying between them. This CDR3 is CASSLRGGTEAFF. CDR3 coding DNA: TGTGCCAGCAGTTTAAGGGGTGGCACTGAAGCTTTCTTT.

A single count supports this clone. The CDR3 here is CASTGGTKNIQYF. The DNA for the CDR3 is TGTGCCAGCACTGGAGGGACCAAAAACATTCAGTACTTC. The chain carries TRBV28 and TRBJ2-4, with D possibly being TRBD2 (6 bases). CDR1 MDHEN and CDR2 SYDVKM come from the germline V gene. Between the trimmed V and J ends, which lost 7 bases and 2 bases, there was a span of 9 bases. CDR3 length equals 13 residues. The variable domain in full, completed from reference TRBV28 and TRBJ2-4, reads DVKVTQSSRYLVKRTGEKVFLECVQDMDHENMFWYRQDPGLGLRLIYFSYDVKMKEKGDIPEGYSVSREKKERFSLILESASTNQTSMYLCASTGGTKNIQYFGAGTRLSVL.

The chain links TRBV7-2 to TRBJ2-7; TRBD2 agrees at 12 bases. CDR3 length: 16 residues. J lost 3 bases, V lost 0 bases, and 3 bases had no gene match. CDR1 is SGHTA, CDR2 FQGNSA, per germline. In DNA form, the CDR3 reads TGTGCCAGCAGCTTAGCACTAGCGGGGGGATTCTACGAGCAGTACTTC. Amino acid sequence: CASSLALAGGFYEQYF.

The CDR3 is CASSQDPIQGAAMPEAFF. The CDR3 region has the DNA TGCGCCAGCAGCCAAGACCCGATCCAGGGGGCCGCGATGCCTGAAGCTTTCTTT. The chain employs TRBV4-1 and TRBJ1-1; 8 bases map to TRBD1. Germline CDR1 is MGHRA and CDR2 is YSYEKL. Trimming took 0 bases from V and 6 from J; bases not matched to a gene: 15. The CDR3 covers 18 residues.

The V gene is TRBV5-1, the J gene TRBJ2-7, with D possibly matching TRBD1 (6 bases). The V and J ends lost 4 bases and 5 bases respectively, with 10 bases between them. Germline assignment: CDR1 SGHRS and CDR2 YFSETQ. The CDR3 is 12 amino acids. Written as DNA, the CDR3 is TGCGCCAGCAGCACCTACAGGGACGAGCAGTACTTC. Encoded protein: CASSTYRDEQYF. The full variable domain, rest sourced from reference TRBV5-1 and TRBJ2-7, is KAGVTQTPRYLIKTRGQQVTLSCSPISGHRSVSWYQQTPGQGLQFLFEYFSETQRNKGNFPGRFSGRQFSNSRSEMNVSTLELGDSALYLCASSTYRDEQYFGPGTRLTVT.

This clone was detected once. The V gene is TRBV5-1, the J gene TRBJ1-1; D is undetermined. V was trimmed by 4 bases and J by 4 bases, leaving 20 bases between them. Germline V lookup: CDR1 SGHRS, CDR2 YFSETQ. The CDR3 length is 16 residues. DNA for the CDR3: TGCGCCAGCAGCCCTCAACTGACCGAGACTTCCACTGAAGCTTTCTTT. Protein product: CASSPQLTETSTEAFF.

The rearrangement uses TRBV5-1 and TRBJ2-7; 7 nucleotides line up with TRBD2. The CDR3 sequence is 15 residues long. The germline V gene encodes CDR1 SGHRS and CDR2 YFSETQ. V shed 0 bases, J shed 2 bases, and the junction held 5 bases outside the gene matches. CDR3 loop: CASSLDLAAPYEQYF. The CDR3 coding sequence is TGCGCCAGCAGCTTGGACCTAGCGGCCCCCTACGAGCAGTACTTC.

The chain carries TRBV27 and TRBJ2-2; D is perhaps TRBD1 (6 bases). Per the germline V gene, CDR1 is MNHEY and CDR2 is SMNVEV (reference sequence). The germline V and J ends were trimmed by 5 bases and 6 bases, with 13 bases remaining between them. The CDR3 length is 14 residues. CDR3 in DNA: TGTGCCAGCAGTGTTGAGGGGGTTTCCGGGGAGCTGTTTTTT. Translation gives CASSVEGVSGELFF.

The chain recombines TRBV18 with TRBJ1-2; no definite D call. The CDR3 is 14 amino acids. Trimming cost V 1 base and J 4 bases, with 10 bases left between them. CDR1 and CDR2 (germline): KGHSH, LQKENI. As DNA, the CDR3 is TGTGCCAGCTCACCACTTGAGGCGGTCTATGGCTACACCTTC. Residues: CASSPLEAVYGYTF.

This chain connects TRBV11-2 to TRBJ1-1; possibly TRBD1 for D (6 bases). The V end lost 3 bases, the J end lost 0 bases, and 20 bases lay between the germline ends. The CDR3 runs 18 residues. Germline CDR1 is SGHAT and CDR2 is FQNNGV. The CDR3 spells CASSFPRGGLLLNTEAFF. CDR3 DNA sequence: TGTGCCAGCAGCTTCCCTCGGGGGGGGCTCCTCCTGAACACTGAAGCTTTCTTT.

The chain is built from TRBV6-6 and TRBJ2-7; 8 bases agree with TRBD1. V dropped 6 bases and J dropped 2; count of bases not matched to a gene: 9. Per the germline V gene, CDR1 is MNHNY and CDR2 is SVGAGI (reference sequence). CDR3 length: 15 amino acids. The DNA of the CDR3 is TGTGCCAGCAGCAGTCAGGGACAGGACACCTACGAGCAGTACTTC. The encoded protein is CASSSQGQDTYEQYF.

The chain employs TRBV5-1 and TRBJ1-2; 9 bases match TRBD1. V was pared by 4 bases and J by 8 bases, with 12 bases of the junction left unmatched. Germline CDR1 is SGHRS and CDR2 is YFSETQ. CDR3 size: 15 residues. DNA for the CDR3: TGCGCCAGCAGCCCGGGGGGACAGGGAAAGTACGGCTACACCTTC. Its protein is CASSPGGQGKYGYTF.

The chain recombines TRBV10-3 with TRBJ1-5; possibly TRBD1 for D (5 bases). Per germline, CDR1 ENHRY and CDR2 SYGVKD. CDR3 length: 14 residues. Trimming cost V 3 bases and J 6 bases, with 12 bases left between them. The CDR3 sequence: CAISEGGAGQPQHF. CDR3 in DNA: TGTGCCATCAGTGAAGGAGGGGCCGGTCAGCCCCAGCATTTT.

The chain has TRBV6-5 and TRBJ1-3; TRBD1 is a possible D gene (6 bases). This CDR3 comprises 15 residues. Trimming stripped 1 base from V and 3 bases from J, with 10 bases between. Per the germline V gene, CDR1 is MNHEY and CDR2 is SVGAGI. The CDR3 coding sequence is TGTGCCAGCAGTTACTGGGGGGGCAATGGAAACACCATATATTTT. This gives the protein CASSYWGGNGNTIYF.

The V call is TRBV28, the J call TRBJ1-2, with D maybe TRBD1 (5 bases). Germline V gene lookup returns CDR1 MDHEN and CDR2 SYDVKM. This CDR3 is 15 amino acids long. V shed 1 base and J shed 2 bases, with 11 bases lying between them. The chain's CDR3 is CASSLFREGNYGYTF. In nucleotides, the CDR3 is TGTGCCAGCAGTTTATTTAGGGAGGGGAACTATGGCTACACCTTC.

This sequence joins TRBV27 and TRBJ2-3; unclear D gene. Germline V lookup: CDR1 MNHEY, CDR2 SMNVEV (reference sequence). V lost 4 bases, J lost 1 base, and 9 bases lay in between. There are 14 residues in the CDR3. The CDR3 coding sequence is TGTGCCAGCAGTTCCTATCGGGGCACAGATACGCAGTATTTT. Translating gives CASSSYRGTDTQYF.

V is TRBV5-1 and J is TRBJ1-1; D call uncertain. Germline values: CDR1 SGHRS, CDR2 YFSETQ. The CDR3 covers 15 residues. V was trimmed by 1 base and J by 4 bases, leaving 14 bases between them. CDR3 coding DNA: TGCGCCAGCAGCTTGATTGAGGGAAGCGGCACTGAAGCTTTCTTT. It yields the protein CASSLIEGSGTEAFF.

This chain connects TRBV19 to TRBJ2-2, with TRBD1 matching over 7 bases. Germline V CDR1 and CDR2: LNHDA, SQIVND (reference sequence). J gave up 6 bases and V 3 bases, and 4 bases lay outside the gene matches. The CDR3 is 14 residues long. Here the CDR3 reads CASSIRTGPGELFF. As DNA, the CDR3 is TGTGCCAGTAGTATTCGGACAGGCCCCGGGGAGCTGTTTTTT. Supplemented by reference TRBV19 and TRBJ2-2, the full variable domain reads DGGITQSPKYLFRKEGQNVTLSCEQNLNHDAMYWYRQDPGQGLRLIYYSQIVNDFQKGDIAEGYSVSREKKESFPLTVTSAQKNPTAFYLCASSIRTGPGELFFGEGSRLTVL.

The CDR3 DNA is TGTGCCAGCAGCCAAAGGGGGGGATCACGTGAAAAACTGTTTTTT. This sequence encodes CASSQRGGSREKLFF. The V and J genes are TRBV3-1 (or the pseudogene TRBV3-2) and TRBJ1-4; possibly TRBD1 for D (6 bases). This CDR3 is 15 amino acids long. V was cut by 2 bases and J by 7 bases, with 14 bases left in between. Germline V gene data show CDR1 as LGHDT and CDR2 as YNNKEL (reference sequence).

J is TRBJ1-1 and V is TRBV9; D gene unclear. Germline V gives CDR1 SGDLS, CDR2 YYNGEE. The CDR3 has 14 amino acids. The V end was cut by 0 bases, the J end by 8 bases, with 14 bases between. DNA for the CDR3: TGTGCCAGCAGCGTAGTTCCCTCTGGGCGCGAAGCTTTCTTT. It is translated as CASSVVPSGREAFF.

This sequence joins TRBV19 and TRBJ1-1; D uncertain. CDR1 and CDR2 (germline): LNHDA, SQIVND (reference sequence). V lost 1 base and J 11 bases, leaving 14 bases between the germline ends. The CDR3 sequence is 13 residues long. CDR3 protein: CASSIGTASGAFF. CDR3 bases: TGTGCCAGTAGTATAGGAACGGCCTCGGGGGCTTTCTTT.

The chain couples TRBV4-3 to TRBJ1-5, with TRBD1 matching 9 bases. This CDR3 contains 15 residues. V was clipped by 3 bases and J by 5 bases; unmatched bases: 5. From germline, CDR1 is LGHNA and CDR2 YSLEER. Written as DNA, the CDR3 is TGCGCCAGCAGCCAGGGGACAGGGCCCTATCAGCCCCAGCATTTT. Its protein product is CASSQGTGPYQPQHF.

V usage is TRBV15 and J usage is TRBJ2-7; 7 positions match TRBD1. The CDR3 is 15 residues long. The germline V gene encodes CDR1 LNHNV and CDR2 YYDKDF (reference sequence). V shed 2 bases, J shed 0 bases, and the junction held 4 bases outside the gene matches. The CDR3 nucleotides read TGTGCCACCAGCAGAAGGGGGCCGAGCTCCTACGAGCAGTACTTC. This translates into CATSRRGPSSYEQYF.

The chain couples TRBV30 to TRBJ1-4, with D possibly matching TRBD1 (6 bases). CDR1 is GTSNPN and CDR2 is SVGIG in the germline V gene (reference sequence). The CDR3 has 14 amino acids. Trimming stripped 2 bases from V and 3 bases from J, with 10 bases between. Here the CDR3 reads CAWSTGLANEKLFF. The DNA for the CDR3 is TGTGCCTGGAGTACAGGGTTAGCTAATGAAAAACTGTTTTTT.